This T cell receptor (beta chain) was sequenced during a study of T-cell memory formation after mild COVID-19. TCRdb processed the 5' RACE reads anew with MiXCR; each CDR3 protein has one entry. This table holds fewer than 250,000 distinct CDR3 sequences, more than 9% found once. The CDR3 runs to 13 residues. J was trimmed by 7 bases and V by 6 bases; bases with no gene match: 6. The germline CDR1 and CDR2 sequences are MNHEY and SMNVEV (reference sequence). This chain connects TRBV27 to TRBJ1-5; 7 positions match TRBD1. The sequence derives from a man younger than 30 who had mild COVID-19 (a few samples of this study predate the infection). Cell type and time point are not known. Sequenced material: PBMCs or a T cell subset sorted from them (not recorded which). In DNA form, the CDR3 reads TGTGCCAGCAGCCTGACAGGGAAACAGCCCCAGCATTTT. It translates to CASSLTGKQPQHF.